This T cell receptor beta chain was identified in a study of shared clonotypes between healthy human individuals. V shed 2 bases and J 3 bases; nucleotides not matched to a gene: 13. This CDR3 has 17 amino acids. The germline V gene encodes CDR1 MNHNS and CDR2 SASEGT. Study-level results: When compared with the clonotypes that were shared by all four sorted-subset donors, the non-shared clonotypes turned out to have lower generation probabilities.

For this clone: Antigen unknown.

CD45RO-negative, CCR7-selected cells formed the naive CD8 fraction, which excluded terminally differentiated effector memory CD45RA+ cells. The protocol was immunoSEQ multiplex PCR, while the TCRdb copy is restricted to in-frame clones and leaves out a portion. The data contain nearly 2 million clones, approximately 95% of them singletons. This TCR came from a man in his late teens or twenties in good health. Sequencing was done on a sample of naive CD8+ T cells sorted from blood. The V call is TRBV6-1, the J call TRBJ2-7; TRBD1 agrees at 7 bases. CDR3 loop: CASSESGDPGQSYEQYF. DNA for the CDR3: TGTGCCAGCAGTGAAAGTGGGGACCCGGGACAGAGCTACGAGCAGTACTTC.